The rows below give T cell receptor beta chains drawn from one sample of a study of blood T cell repertoires in COVID-19. Measured with immunoSEQ multiplex PCR; TCRdb has only the in-frame clones, and not every one. The data contain approximately 300,000 clones, 90% of them seen just once; the ten biggest clones take up approximately 4.3%. The material sequenced was PBMCs or T cells enriched from blood (not recorded which). The receptors were sampled from a woman younger than 30 with acute COVID-19. The CDR3 runs from the conserved cysteine through the conserved F or W. D genes are given only for firm matches. Not all rows give a size; the values are once, few, many and, for expanded clones, a class.

>TRBJ1-6|TRBD1|-|TRBV10-2
TGCGCCAGCAGTACACGACAGGGTCGGGGTTCACCCCTCCACTTT
CASSTRQGRGSPLHF
>TRBJ1-1|TRBD1|-|TRBV28
TGTGCCAGCAGTGAAACAGGGGGCGCGGATACTGAAGCTTTCTTT
CASSETGGADTEAFF
>TRBJ1-2|-|-|TRBV7-9
TGTGCCAGCAGCTTAGGGGGGGAGAGCTATGGCTACACCTTC
CASSLGGESYGYTF
>TRBJ2-7|TRBD2|-|TRBV4-2
TGTGCCAGCAGCCCAAGGACTAGCGGGAGTTACGAGCAGTACTTC
CASSPRTSGSYEQYF
>TRBJ1-2|TRBD1|-|TRBV12-3/TRBV12-4
TGTGCCAGCAGTCTTTCCATCCGGGACAGGGGGTTC
CASSLSIRDRGF
>TRBJ1-4|TRBD1|-|TRBV11-2
TGTGCCAGCAGCCCAGGACAGGATGCAACTAATGAAAAACTGTTTTTT
CASSPGQDATNEKLFF
>TRBJ2-3|TRBD2|-|TRBV19
TGTGCCAGTAGTATCTCACGGGGGGTCACAGATACGCAGTATTTT
CASSISRGVTDTQYF
>TRBJ1-2|TRBD1|-|TRBV5-1
TGCGCCAGCAGCTTGGCTACAGGGGATTTCGGCTATGGCTACACCTTC
CASSLATGDFGYGYTF
>TRBJ1-2|-|-|TRBV28
TGTGCCAGCAGTTTAGAGTCGAGAGGCTACACCTTC
CASSLESRGYTF
>TRBJ2-5|-|-|TRBV7-9
TGTGCCAGCAGCTTAATGGAACAGCAAGAGACCCAGTACTTC
CASSLMEQQETQYF
>TRBJ2-7|TRBD2|once|TRBV11-2
TGTGCCAGCAGCTGGCGGGAGAACGGCTACGAGCAGTACTTC
CASSWRENGYEQYF
>TRBJ1-6|TRBD1|-|TRBV5-1
TGCGCCAGCAGCTTGGCCGGACAGGGGAACGGTTCACCCCTCCACTTT
CASSLAGQGNGSPLHF
>TRBJ1-1|TRBD1|-|TRBV30
TGTGCCTTCCGGGACAGGGTAACTTTCTTT
CAFRDRVTFF
>TRBJ2-2|TRBD1|-|TRBV5-5
TGTGCCAGCAGCTGGGGGGACAGGGACTCCGGGGAGCTGTTTTTT
CASSWGDRDSGELFF
>TRBJ2-7|-|-|TRBV2
TGTGCCAGCAGTGCCATCCTTACCGGGGAGCAGTACTTC
CASSAILTGEQYF
>TRBJ2-3|TRBD2|-|TRBV18
TGTGCCAGCTCACCAAGGATCGTAACGGGAGGCCTCACAGATACGCAGTATTTT
CASSPRIVTGGLTDTQYF
>TRBJ1-2|TRBD1|-|TRBV28
TGTGCCAGCAGTCCACCACAGGGGGCTGGCTACACCTTC
CASSPPQGAGYTF
>TRBJ2-7|-|-|TRBV18
TGTGCCAGCTCCCGCAGGGATGAGCAGTACTTC
CASSRRDEQYF
>TRBJ2-1|-|-|TRBV4-2
TGTGCCAGCAGCCAAGAAAGGGGGGAGGGCCCTTCCCGGGAGCAGTTCTTC
CASSQERGEGPSREQFF
>TRBJ2-1|-|-|TRBV5-1
TGCGCCAGCAGCTTGGGGACTAATCCGGATGAGCAGTTCTTC
CASSLGTNPDEQFF
>TRBJ2-3|TRBD2|-|TRBV7-3
TGTGCCAGCAGCCAAGGACTAGGTCCAGATACGCAGTATTTT
CASSQGLGPDTQYF
>TRBJ1-1|TRBD1|once|TRBV11-3
TGTGCCAGCAGCCTTGACAGGGACACTGAAGCTTTCTTT
CASSLDRDTEAFF
>TRBJ2-3|TRBD2|-|TRBV5-1
TGCGCCAGCAGCTTATTAGCGGGGGGCACAGATACGCAGTATTTT
CASSLLAGGTDTQYF
>TRBJ2-3|TRBD2|-|TRBV24-1
TGTGCCACCTCAGCGACTAGCGGGGCTACAGATACGCAGTATTTT
CATSATSGATDTQYF
>TRBJ1-2|TRBD1|-|TRBV5-1
TGCGCCAGCAGCTTACAGGGGGGGTATGGCTACACCTTC
CASSLQGGYGYTF
>TRBJ1-1|-|-|TRBV25-1
TGTGCCAGCAGTGGGGGGCAGGGATTGAACACTGAAGCTTTCTTT
CASSGGQGLNTEAFF
>TRBJ1-1|-|-|TRBV28
TGTGCCAGCAGTTTTACCCCCGACATGAACACTGAAGCTTTCTTT
CASSFTPDMNTEAFF
>TRBJ2-7|-|-|TRBV7-9
TGTGCCAGCAGCTCGTCCGGGACAACGCACTACGAGCAGTACTTC
CASSSSGTTHYEQYF
>TRBJ2-3|-|-|TRBV24-1
TGTGCCACCAGTGACCCCAACACAGATACGCAGTATTTT
CATSDPNTDTQYF
>TRBJ1-3|TRBD1|-|TRBV28
TGTGCCAGCAGTCCACAGGGGGCGAAGGGAAACACCATATATTTT
CASSPQGAKGNTIYF
>TRBJ1-1|TRBD1|-|TRBV27
TGTGCCAGCAGCCGAAGGACAGGGATCACTGAAGCTTTCTTT
CASSRRTGITEAFF
>TRBJ1-5|-|-|TRBV27
TGTGCCAGCAGTTCCCGACAGGCCAATCAGCCCCAGCATTTT
CASSSRQANQPQHF
>TRBJ2-1|TRBD1|-|TRBV18
TGTGCCAGCTCACTCTACAGGGGGCTTACCGTACACAATGAGCAGTTCTTC
CASSLYRGLTVHNEQFF
>TRBJ1-1|-|-|TRBV28
TGTGCCAGCACCACTTTACTGCGGGGGAACACTGAAGCTTTCTTT
CASTTLLRGNTEAFF
>TRBJ1-1|-|once|TRBV28
TGTGCCAGCAGAAATACAGGAAGCGGGACTGAAGCTTTCTTT
CASRNTGSGTEAFF
>TRBJ1-1|TRBD1|-|TRBV28
TGTGCCAGCAGAATTCGACAGGGGGGGACTGAAGCTTTCTTT
CASRIRQGGTEAFF
>TRBJ1-3|-|-|TRBV18
TGTGCCAGCTCACCAGATTCACAGAGCTCTGGAAACACCATATATTTT
CASSPDSQSSGNTIYF